This paragraph reports one T cell receptor (beta chain). What it recognizes is unknown. Each of the TCR libraries took 3,000 to 3,500 ng of total RNA. Template switching appended UMIs that held a 6-nucleotide sample barcode. TCRdb reprocessed the 5' RACE reads and keeps a single row for each CDR3 protein, giving no DNA. Its table records approximately 330,000 distinct CDR3 sequences. The CDR3 totals 17 residues. Germline V gene sequence: CDR1 DFQATT, CDR2 SNEGSKA (reference sequence). This specimen comes from a study of monozygotic twins with inflammatory bowel disease. Study outcomes and limitations: The study supported no single strong signal or clonotype linked to IBD.

The specimen sequenced was blood. The clonotype was recovered from a human donor with ulcerative colitis or Crohn's disease, or a healthy co-twin of an affected twin (not recorded which). The rearrangement links TRBV20-1 to TRBJ2-1. This CDR3 reads CSARDLTSGSGYNEQFF.